Below, one T cell receptor (beta chain) is given with its context. Produced via immunoSEQ multiplex PCR; TCRdb's table is partial and in-frame only. Here the sample spans some 70,000 clones, 65% to 85% being singletons. The data stem from a study of blood T cell repertoires in COVID-19. Study background: The origin of the acute and convalescent COVID-19 samples was the United States, Italy and Spain. PBMCs, B-cell-depleted T cells, or T cells were the source of the cDNA or gDNA that made up the material.

Per germline, CDR1 SGHVS and CDR2 FNYEAQ. The CDR3 is 14 residues long. Trimming shortened V by 7 bases and J by 0 bases, and 9 bases separated the two germline ends. The sequence derives from a man aged 50-59 years with COVID-19, enrolled during active disease. The sequenced sample consisted of peripheral blood. The chain uses TRBV7-6 and TRBJ2-2; D uncertain. The CDR3: CASTPLANTGELFF. CDR3 sequence (DNA): TGTGCCAGCACCCCACTGGCGAACACCGGGGAGCTGTTTTTT.